The following is a T cell receptor (beta chain) sequence with its context. Germline V gene data show CDR1 as LGHDT and CDR2 as YNNKEL (reference sequence). The V end lost 0 bases, the J end lost 8 bases, and 11 bases lay between the germline ends. CDR3 size: 13 residues. The data derive from a study of T-cell reconstitution after alpha-beta-depleted transplantation in children. Preparation of the TCRbeta library involved a method that used unique molecular identifiers. TCRdb used MiXCR to reprocess the PCR reads, holding one entry per CDR3 protein. The sample carries some 500,000 distinct CDR3 sequences, about 17% recorded once.

The receptor comes from a human donor who donated a stem cell graft to a child with acute lymphoblastic leukemia. The V gene is TRBV3-1, the J gene TRBJ2-7, with D hard to call. The sample in question was PBMCs from the stem cell graft donor, obtained from the stem cell graft. CDR3 nucleotides: TGTGCCAGCAGCCAAGATTTGCAGAGGAAGCAGTACTTC. It is translated as CASSQDLQRKQYF.